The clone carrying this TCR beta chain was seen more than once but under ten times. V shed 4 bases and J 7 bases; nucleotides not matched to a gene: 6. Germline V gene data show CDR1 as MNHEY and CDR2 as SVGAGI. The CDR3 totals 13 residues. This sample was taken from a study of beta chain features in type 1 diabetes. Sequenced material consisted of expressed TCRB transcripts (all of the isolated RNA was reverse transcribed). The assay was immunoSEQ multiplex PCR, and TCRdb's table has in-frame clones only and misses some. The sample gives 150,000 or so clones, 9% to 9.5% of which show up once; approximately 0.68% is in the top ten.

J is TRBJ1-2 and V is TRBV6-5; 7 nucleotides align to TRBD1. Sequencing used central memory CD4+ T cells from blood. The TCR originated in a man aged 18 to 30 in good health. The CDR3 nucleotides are TGTGCCAGCAGTTCCGGGACAGACCGTGGCTACACCTTC. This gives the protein CASSSGTDRGYTF.